Listed below are T cell receptor beta chains from one sample, sequenced in a study of identical twins. TCRdb re-analysed the 5' RACE reads in MiXCR, keeping a single row per CDR3 protein. The sample has a few hundred thousand distinct CDR3 sequences, roughly an eighth seen once; the top ten hold around 6.9%. These data are also associated with another study on yellow fever vaccine responses in identical twins.

The sequenced material came from CD8+ T cells sorted from blood. Every receptor here comes from a woman aged 18-29 years in good health. Each CDR3 is given without its conserved first and last residue.

J,V,CDR3
TRBJ2-3,TRBV2,ASSDGGPITDTQY
TRBJ2-1,TRBV20-1,SARSLGLALGNEQF
TRBJ2-5,TRBV13,ASSLDGTHQETQY
TRBJ2-5,TRBV6-2/TRBV6-3,ASSYPPETQY
TRBJ2-1,TRBV28,ASSSRLASSSYNEQF
TRBJ2-1,TRBV11-2,ASSRPLAGPANNEQF
TRBJ2-1,TRBV20-1,SASSDFNEQF
TRBJ2-1,TRBV29-1,SVEVRGSSYNEQF
TRBJ2-2,TRBV7-7,ASSSGDSHTGELF
TRBJ2-1,TRBV20-1,SAREGRLAGYNEQF
TRBJ2-7,TRBV20-1,SARGHASGRAHGYEQY
TRBJ1-2,TRBV29-1,SVEMVRGDYGYT
TRBJ2-1,TRBV10-3,AISDTGLGSYNEQF
TRBJ2-7,TRBV9,ASSVEDWSYEQY
TRBJ2-5,TRBV9,ASSVDGSGETQY
TRBJ1-1,TRBV9,ASSSGQGPQAF
TRBJ2-1,TRBV29-1,SVERGTGVSYNEQF
TRBJ1-5,TRBV7-9,ASSFVWVYSNQPQH
TRBJ2-1,TRBV5-1,ASSLEQSSYNEQF